The rows below give T cell receptor beta chains drawn from one sample of a study of blood T cell repertoires in COVID-19. Here immunoSEQ multiplex PCR was the method, and the copy in TCRdb shows in-frame clones only, minus some. Counted here are about 330,000 clones, more than 70% occurring once; the ten biggest clones make up roughly 5%. The sequenced sample was PBMCs or T cells enriched from blood (not recorded which). These TCRs come from a woman in her thirties who had recovered from COVID-19. The CDR3 runs from the conserved cysteine through the conserved F or W.

TRBJ1-2	TRBV7-2	CASSLGTGSLEGYTF
TRBJ1-6	TRBV4-1	CASSQDPGQGSNSPLHF
TRBJ1-2	TRBV4-1	CASSQKLTGGYTF
TRBJ1-3	TRBV4-2	CASSHQLDGNTIYF
TRBJ1-2	TRBV10-3	CAISEDRAGGYTF
TRBJ1-2	TRBV5-4	CASSLQGGGLANYGYTF
TRBJ2-7	TRBV6-1	CASSAERGQGSREQYF
TRBJ1-2	TRBV5-6	CASSQDRRLGYTF
TRBJ1-3	TRBV6-5	CASSYSGQRNTIYF
TRBJ1-4	TRBV30	CAWSVGGEEKLFF
TRBJ1-5	TRBV9	CASSWDTNQPQHF
TRBJ2-6	TRBV7-9	CASSLAPGETPSGANVLTF
TRBJ2-2	TRBV3-1/TRBV3-2	CASSQATRWIAGELFF
TRBJ2-1	TRBV20-1	CSAGGQGGEFF
TRBJ2-1	TRBV7-8	CASSLVIAGGFYNEQFF
TRBJ1-1	TRBV5-1	CASSLQTRGQGGRNTEAFF
TRBJ1-2	TRBV6-1	CASSEPGGRYGYTF
TRBJ1-2	TRBV27	CASSSRLNYGYTF
TRBJ1-6	TRBV19	CASSDRGHSPLHF
TRBJ2-5	TRBV6-5	CASSGTSGSHRPQYF
TRBJ1-1	TRBV7-9	CASSPGTGGKTEAFF
TRBJ1-6	TRBV6-4	CASSEGGGSPLHF
TRBJ1-1	TRBV7-8	CASSFPPSGENTEAFF
TRBJ1-4	TRBV5-1	CASSLASGQGGKKLFF
TRBJ1-2	TRBV2	CASSRTPAGGYTF
TRBJ1-5	TRBV28	CASSLLVFDIPWPQHF
TRBJ2-3	TRBV13	CASSGTSSGGIRSADTQYF
TRBJ2-1	TRBV2	CASSDGLAGGSYNEQFF
TRBJ2-1	TRBV5-4	CASSDRLAGGILNEQFF
TRBJ2-1	TRBV2	CASSEGTGRWDEQFF
TRBJ2-1	TRBV10-3	CAIRRQGANEQFF
TRBJ1-5	TRBV21-1	CASSQPGHFLGQPQHF
TRBJ2-7	TRBV3-1/TRBV3-2	CASSQAGTGYEQYF
TRBJ1-1	TRBV7-9	CASSLRDNFGMNTEAFF
TRBJ1-2	TRBV3-1/TRBV3-2	CASSHGLPGDYGYTF
TRBJ1-2	TRBV3-1/TRBV3-2	CASSTMGWENGYTF
TRBJ2-3	TRBV19	CASSIAGGGTDTQYF
TRBJ2-3	TRBV18	CASSPQGQQSDTQYF
TRBJ1-1	TRBV30	CAAGQGIPEAFF
TRBJ1-6	TRBV19	CASSNDGGDSPLHF
TRBJ1-2	TRBV5-1	CASSLDQGESDGYTF
TRBJ1-1	TRBV3-1/TRBV3-2	CASSQQMNTEAFF
TRBJ1-3	TRBV18	CASSRMGQGAGNTIYF
TRBJ2-3	TRBV7-9	CASSPGQGDTDTQYF
TRBJ2-7	TRBV27	CASSSGTGTGEQYF
TRBJ1-2	TRBV7-8	CASSLGTGETF
TRBJ2-1	TRBV14	CASSRGQGGYNEQFF
TRBJ2-1	TRBV11-2	CASSLVQNGNEQFF
TRBJ2-4	TRBV7-9	CASSLAQGTRIMQYF
TRBJ1-2	TRBV19	CATSNGQYYGYTF
TRBJ1-4	TRBV5-1	CASSLGSHNEKLFF
TRBJ2-4	TRBV4-1	CASSQAPQGVLQYF
TRBJ2-1	TRBV25-1	CASSVASGGYNEQFF
TRBJ1-1	TRBV9	CASSGLGQMNTEAFF